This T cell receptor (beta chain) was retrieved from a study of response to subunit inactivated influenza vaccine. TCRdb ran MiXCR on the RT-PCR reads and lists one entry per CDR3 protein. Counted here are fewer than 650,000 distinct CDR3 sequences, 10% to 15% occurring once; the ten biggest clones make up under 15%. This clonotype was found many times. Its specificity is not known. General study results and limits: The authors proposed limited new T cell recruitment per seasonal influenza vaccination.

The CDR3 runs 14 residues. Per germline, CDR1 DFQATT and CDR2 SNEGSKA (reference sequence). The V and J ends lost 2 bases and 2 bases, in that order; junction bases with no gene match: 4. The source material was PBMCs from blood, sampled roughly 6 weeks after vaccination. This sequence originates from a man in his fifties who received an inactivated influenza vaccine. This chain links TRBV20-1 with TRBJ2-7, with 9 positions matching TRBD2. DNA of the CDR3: TGCAGTGCTAGACGGCTAGCGGGACCCTACGAGCAGTACTTC. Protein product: CSARRLAGPYEQYF.